A selection of T cell receptor beta chains follows, all from one sample in a study of T cell responses to AZD1222 COVID-19 vaccine. The assay was immunoSEQ multiplex PCR, and TCRdb's table has in-frame clones only and misses some. The data show about 100,000 clones, over 85% seen once. This material consisted of peripheral blood, taken on day 0 of MenACWY control vaccination. These receptors were collected from an adult in good health. Each CDR3 is given with its conserved first and last residue. D genes are given only for firm matches. Part of the rows lack a size; the others show once, few, many or a class for expanded clones.

clone_size j_call d_call v_call cdr3_nt cdr3_aa
NA TRBJ2-7 NA TRBV24-1 TGTGCCACCAGCTGGACCGCTGGTGAGCAGTACTTC CATSWTAGEQYF
NA TRBJ1-5 NA TRBV19 TGTGCCAGCAGAGACAGGTTGTTGCCCCAGCATTTT CASRDRLLPQHF
NA TRBJ1-5 NA TRBV4-2 TGTGCCAGCAGCCAAGACGGGCAGGGTAACGGACAGCCCCAGCATTTT CASSQDGQGNGQPQHF
NA TRBJ2-3 TRBD2 TRBV24-1 TGTGCCACCAGTGACCAGACTCGACTAGCGGGGGGGACAGATACGCAGTATTTT CATSDQTRLAGGTDTQYF
NA TRBJ2-4 NA TRBV27 TGTGCCAGCGGGGGGGGGCGAATCCCTAAAAACATTCAGTACTTC CASGGGRIPKNIQYF
once TRBJ2-2 NA TRBV27 TGTGCCAGCAGTTTACGGACGGGGGACACCGGGGAGCTGTTTTTT CASSLRTGDTGELFF
NA TRBJ1-3 NA TRBV28 TGTGCCAGCACCGACAGCTCTGGAAACACCATATATTTT CASTDSSGNTIYF
few TRBJ2-2 NA TRBV7-2 TGTGCCAGCAGCTCGAGTACCGGGGAGCTGTTTTTT CASSSSTGELFF
NA TRBJ1-1 TRBD1 TRBV4-2 TGTGCCAGCAGCCAAGATCTTAAGGGGGCAAGGAACACTGAAGCTTTCTTT CASSQDLKGARNTEAFF
NA TRBJ2-3 NA TRBV6-2/TRBV6-3 TGTGCCAGCAGTTATGGGGCAACGGATACGCAGTATTTT CASSYGATDTQYF
NA TRBJ2-2 NA TRBV12-5 TGTGCTAGCGGGGGACAGCTAAACACCGGGGAGCTGTTTTTT CASGGQLNTGELFF
NA TRBJ2-5 TRBD1 TRBV7-2 TGTGCCAGCAGCTTTTCAAGGACAGGGCAAGAGACCCAGTACTTC CASSFSRTGQETQYF
few TRBJ2-7 NA TRBV4-1 TGCGCCAGCAGCCCCTCAGGGGCAGGGGTATCAGGGCAGTACTTC CASSPSGAGVSGQYF
NA TRBJ1-5 NA TRBV28 TGTGCCAGCAGTCCACACAGTAGCAATCAGCCCCAGCATTTT CASSPHSSNQPQHF
NA TRBJ2-5 TRBD2 TRBV7-6 TGTGCCAGCAGCTCCGGACTAGCGGGGGTATCATACCAGTACTTC CASSSGLAGVSYQYF
NA TRBJ1-4 NA TRBV6-5 TGTGCCAGCAGTCGCGGGGCTCTTAATGAAAAACTGTTTTTT CASSRGALNEKLFF
NA TRBJ2-5 TRBD1 TRBV7-7 TGTGCTAGCAGCTTAGAACAGGGGGCGCGTGAGACCCAGTACTTC CASSLEQGARETQYF
NA TRBJ1-1 NA TRBV19 TGTGCCAGTAGTACGTTTGTGAACACTGAAGCTTTCTTT CASSTFVNTEAFF
once TRBJ2-1 TRBD2 TRBV3-1/TRBV3-2 TGTGCCAGCACCAAAGTACGGAGCGGGGGGACTTACAATGAGCAGTTCTTC CASTKVRSGGTYNEQFF
once TRBJ1-1 NA TRBV12-3/TRBV12-4 TGTGCCAGCAGCTCCGGTAGAACTGAAGCTTTCTTT CASSSGRTEAFF
NA TRBJ2-7 TRBD1 TRBV7-9 TGTGCCAGCAGTCCGTCCGGTGACAGGGGCTACGAGCAGTACTTC CASSPSGDRGYEQYF
NA TRBJ2-7 NA TRBV14 TGTGCCAGCAGCCATTTCGACAGACCCTACGAGCAGTACTTC CASSHFDRPYEQYF
NA TRBJ1-1 NA TRBV7-8 TGTGCCAGCAGCTTAAGGTGGCTTGGGGGAGCTTTCTTT CASSLRWLGGAFF
NA TRBJ2-4 TRBD2 TRBV19 TGTGCCAGTAGTCGGCCGCGGACTAGCGGGGGGGCCGGTAGACACATTCAGTACTTC CASSRPRTSGGAGRHIQYF
NA TRBJ2-7 TRBD1 TRBV19 TGTGCCAGTAGTCTGCAAGGGGGCTGGGACAGATTCTACGAGCAGTACTTC CASSLQGGWDRFYEQYF
few TRBJ1-5 NA TRBV24-1 TGTGCCACCAGTGATTTGGGCTCCGAACAGCCCCAGCATTTT CATSDLGSEQPQHF
NA TRBJ1-6 NA TRBV6-5 TGTGCCAGCAGTTATGGGCGTTTCGGGGGAACCCTCCACTTT CASSYGRFGGTLHF
NA TRBJ1-2 NA TRBV28 TGTGCCAGCAGTTTTAATGGAGGGTATGGCTACACCTTC CASSFNGGYGYTF
NA TRBJ1-2 TRBD1 TRBV7-2 TGTGCCAGCAGCCCCAGACAGGGGGGGGGCTGCACCTTC CASSPRQGGGCTF
NA TRBJ2-1 NA TRBV19 TGTGCCAGTAGCGTCGAAGTGAATGAGCAGTTCTTC CASSVEVNEQFF
NA TRBJ1-5 NA TRBV7-8 TGTGCCAGCAGCTTCGAGGATCAGCCCCAGCATTTT CASSFEDQPQHF
NA TRBJ1-1 NA TRBV30 TGTGCCTGGAGTAGGGGGGCCGTGAACACTGAAGCTTTCTTT CAWSRGAVNTEAFF
NA TRBJ1-5 NA TRBV2 TGTGCCAGCAGTGTGGGACCCCCTAGTAATCAGCCCCAGCATTTT CASSVGPPSNQPQHF